Listed below are T cell receptor beta chains from one sample, sequenced in a study of post-analysis software for immune sequencing data. TCRdb independently ran MiXCR on the PCR reads; one entry per CDR3 protein. Of 750,000 to 950,000 distinct CDR3 sequences listed, roughly 46% are singletons. Sequenced input: blood. The receptors originated from a girl aged 5 to 17 with multiple sclerosis. The CDR3 runs from the conserved cysteine through the conserved F or W. A D gene is named only where the DNA matches it firmly. Some rows have no size entry. The others give once, few or many, or a class for an expanded clone.

abundance,v_gene,j_gene,d_gene,CDR3aa,CDR3nt
few,TRBV7-3,TRBJ2-6,TRBD1,CASGQRTGGFGANVLTF,TGTGCCAGCGGCCAAAGGACAGGGGGCTTTGGGGCCAACGTCCTGACTTTC
few,TRBV6-5,TRBJ2-5,.,CASSSSLRETQYF,TGTGCCAGCAGTTCGTCCCTCCGGGAGACCCAGTACTTC
few,TRBV12-3/TRBV12-4,TRBJ1-1,TRBD1,CASSFPGQGTEAFF,TGTGCCAGCAGTTTCCCGGGACAGGGAACTGAAGCTTTCTTT
.,TRBV9,TRBJ2-2,.,CASGGLRTGELFF,TGTGCCAGCGGGGGACTCCGCACCGGGGAGCTGTTTTTT
.,TRBV5-1,TRBJ2-5,TRBD2,CASSWTRGGGTQYF,TGCGCCAGCAGCTGGACACGCGGCGGGGGGACCCAGTACTTC
.,TRBV11-2,TRBJ2-5,TRBD1,CASSRAGQGVNEQYF,TGTGCCAGCAGCCGAGCGGGACAGGGGGTCAATGAGCAGTACTTC
.,TRBV6-1,TRBJ1-2,.,CASSDLRWAGYTF,TGTGCCAGCAGTGACTTGAGGTGGGCTGGCTACACCTTC
.,TRBV20-1,TRBJ2-5,.,CSASESLGGTQYF,TGCAGTGCTAGCGAGTCGTTAGGGGGGACCCAGTACTTC
.,TRBV6-6,TRBJ2-5,.,CASSPLAFNQETQYF,TGTGCCAGCAGCCCCCTAGCGTTCAACCAAGAGACCCAGTACTTC
.,TRBV12-3/TRBV12-4,TRBJ2-7,.,CASSFKSEYEQYF,TGTGCCAGCAGTTTCAAGTCAGAGTACGAGCAGTACTTC
.,TRBV2,TRBJ1-4,.,CASRGGSNEKLFF,TGTGCCAGCAGGGGAGGCTCTAATGAAAAACTGTTTTTT
.,TRBV7-2,TRBJ2-1,TRBD2,CASSRGTSGYNEQFF,TGTGCCAGCAGCCGCGGGACTAGCGGCTACAATGAGCAGTTCTTC
.,TRBV5-1,TRBJ2-5,.,CASSLVASLGETQYF,TGCGCCAGCAGCTTGGTGGCTAGCCTGGGGGAGACCCAGTACTTC
.,TRBV29-1,TRBJ2-1,TRBD2,CSVASLAGGNEQFF,TGCAGCGTTGCTTCCCTAGCGGGTGGTAATGAGCAGTTCTTC
few,TRBV20-1,TRBJ2-3,.,CSVPQASSPDTQYF,TGCAGTGTCCCGCAGGCTAGCTCCCCCGATACGCAGTATTTT
.,TRBV7-8,TRBJ2-1,TRBD2,CASSLGQLLAGADNEQFF,TGTGCCAGCAGCTTAGGTCAATTACTAGCGGGAGCGGACAATGAGCAGTTCTTC
few,TRBV5-6,TRBJ1-5,.,CASSLCVVQPQHF,TGTGCCAGCAGCTTGTGTGTGGTGCAGCCCCAGCATTTT
few,TRBV7-9,TRBJ2-5,.,CASSHLDPQETQYF,TGTGCCAGCAGCCACCTAGATCCCCAAGAGACCCAGTACTTC
few,TRBV7-9,TRBJ2-7,.,CASSAGQYSYEQYF,TGTGCCAGCAGCGCCGGACAGTATTCCTACGAGCAGTACTTC
once,TRBV20-1,TRBJ2-1,TRBD2,CSARRPGGRASNEQFF,TGCAGTGCCAGAAGGCCGGGCGGGAGGGCCTCCAATGAGCAGTTCTTC
.,TRBV10-3,TRBJ1-1,.,CATSRDRDTEAFF,TGTGCCACCAGCCGGGATAGGGACACTGAAGCTTTCTTT
.,TRBV3-1,TRBJ2-7,.,CASSQGPTDQYF,TGTGCCAGCAGCCAAGGCCCTACCGACCAGTACTTC
.,TRBV7-3,TRBJ2-1,TRBD2,CASSLASGSAGEQFF,TGTGCCAGCAGCTTAGCTAGCGGGAGCGCTGGTGAGCAGTTCTTC
.,TRBV7-9,TRBJ2-7,TRBD2,CASSLAVTSAYEQYF,TGTGCCAGCAGCTTAGCTGTGACTAGCGCCTACGAGCAGTACTTC
.,TRBV6-1,TRBJ2-6,.,CASDQLGFSGANVLTF,TGTGCCAGCGACCAATTGGGGTTCTCTGGGGCCAACGTCCTGACTTTC
few,TRBV29-1,TRBJ1-1,.,CSVGRLGAGWSDTEAFF,TGCAGCGTTGGTCGTTTGGGGGCAGGGTGGTCGGACACTGAAGCTTTCTTT
.,TRBV29-1,TRBJ2-7,TRBD2,CSVLLAGPYEQYF,TGCAGCGTGTTACTAGCGGGTCCCTACGAGCAGTACTTC
.,TRBV5-6,TRBJ2-7,TRBD1,CASSVMGQGYVYEQYF,TGTGCCAGCAGCGTCATGGGACAGGGTTACGTCTACGAGCAGTACTTC
.,TRBV2,TRBJ2-3,TRBD2,CASRTGTSADTQYF,TGTGCCAGCAGGACCGGGACTAGCGCAGATACGCAGTATTTT
few,TRBV6-5,TRBJ2-7,.,CASRNGPRGEQYF,TGTGCCAGCAGAAATGGACCCCGAGGGGAGCAGTACTTC
.,TRBV20-1,TRBJ2-3,.,CSAARSTDTQYF,TGCAGTGCGGCCCGTAGCACAGATACGCAGTATTTT
once,TRBV7-8,TRBJ1-1,TRBD1,CASSSTLAGTGDPEAFF,TGTGCCAGCAGCTCCACGCTTGCCGGGACAGGGGATCCTGAAGCTTTCTTT
few,TRBV29-1,TRBJ1-2,TRBD1,CSVEEGQGASGGYTF,TGCAGCGTTGAAGAGGGACAGGGGGCGTCGGGTGGCTACACCTTC
.,TRBV4-1,TRBJ2-5,.,CASSQGGRYQETQYF,TGCGCCAGCAGCCAAGGGGGCCGGTACCAAGAGACCCAGTACTTC
.,TRBV20-1,TRBJ2-5,TRBD2,CSAHPTSGLGETQYF,TGCAGTGCCCACCCAACTAGCGGGTTAGGAGAGACCCAGTACTTC
few,TRBV7-2,TRBJ2-1,TRBD2,CASSPGLAIANEQFF,TGTGCCAGCAGCCCCGGACTAGCTATCGCCAATGAGCAGTTCTTC
.,TRBV12-3/TRBV12-4,TRBJ1-6,.,CASSFSGTLAWSSPLHF,TGTGCCAGCAGTTTCTCCGGGACACTAGCGTGGAGTTCACCCCTCCACTTT